This T cell receptor beta chain was sequenced in a study of molecular identifiers for immune sequencing clone quantification. Turning to the study itself: In replicates, RNA from approximately 20,000 or 100,000 naive CD8 cells was divided five ways and four parts were sequenced.

This clonotype was seen at least ten times. The V segment lost 7 bases and the J segment 0 bases; nucleotides outside the gene matches: 3. CDR3 length: 13 residues. TCRdb itself ran the PCR reads through MiXCR, one entry per CDR3 protein. The table has under 600,000 distinct CDR3 sequences, about 22% seen once. The J gene is TRBJ2-7, the V gene TRBV12-3 or TRBV12-4; TRBD2 matches 7 bases. The source is a human donor in good health. Some libraries in this study had Jurkat cell RNA spiked in. Specimen: naive CD8+ T cells from blood, with Jurkat cell RNA spiked in. The sample's subset: FACS-sorted CD8+CD4-CCR7+CD45RA+ naive T cells. CDR3 in DNA: TGTGCCAGCAAAGGCGGGAGCTCCTACGAGCAGTACTTC. Its protein product is CASKGGSSYEQYF.